What follows describes a single TCR beta chain. Its antigen is undetermined. This specimen belongs to a study of cytomegalovirus exposure and HLA in healthy donors. Overall study results and limits: The study labeled 150 to 200 TCR beta chains cytomegalovirus-associated.

Measured with immunoSEQ multiplex PCR; TCRdb has only the in-frame clones, and not every one. Counted here are just under 65,000 clones, around 95% occurring once; the ten biggest clones make up around 7%. The trim removed 2 bases at V and 0 bases at J, leaving 5 bases unmatched. The CDR3 loop spans 16 amino acids. Germline CDR1 reads GTSNPN; CDR2 reads SVGIG (reference sequence). Material for sequencing was PBMCs. The chain carries TRBV30 and TRBJ2-2; TRBD2 aligns across 8 bases. This clonotype originated in a woman aged 18-29 years in good health and CMV-seropositive. Here the CDR3 DNA reads TGTGCCTGGAGTATCGGAGCGGGAGCGAACACCGGGGAGCTGTTTTTT. It yields the protein CAWSIGAGANTGELFF. Full variable domain (outside the CDR3, taken from reference TRBV30 and TRBJ2-2): SQTIHQWPATLVQPVGSPLSLECTVEGTSNPNLYWYRQAAGRGLQLLFYSVGIGQISSEVPQNLSASRPQDRQFILSSKKLLLSDSGFYLCAWSIGAGANTGELFFGEGSRLTVL.